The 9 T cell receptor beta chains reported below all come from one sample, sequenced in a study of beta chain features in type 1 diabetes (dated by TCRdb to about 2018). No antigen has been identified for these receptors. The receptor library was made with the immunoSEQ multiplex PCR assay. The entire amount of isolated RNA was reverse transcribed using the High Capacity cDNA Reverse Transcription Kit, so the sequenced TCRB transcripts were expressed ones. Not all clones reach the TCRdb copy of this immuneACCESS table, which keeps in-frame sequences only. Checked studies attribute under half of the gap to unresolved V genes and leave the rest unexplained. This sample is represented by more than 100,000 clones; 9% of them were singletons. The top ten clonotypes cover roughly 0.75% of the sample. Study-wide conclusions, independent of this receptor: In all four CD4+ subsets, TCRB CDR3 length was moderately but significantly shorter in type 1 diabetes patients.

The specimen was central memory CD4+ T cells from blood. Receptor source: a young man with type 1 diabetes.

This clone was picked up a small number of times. CDR3 sequence reads: CASSEVGSQETQYF. For the CDR3, the DNA is TGTGCCAGCAGTGAGGTCGGGAGCCAAGAGACCCAGTACTTC. The rearrangement links TRBV4-2 to TRBJ2-5; D is perhaps TRBD2 (6 bases). Trimming pared 6 bases from V and 1 base from J, leaving 12 bases between. The germline gives CDR1 LGHNA, CDR2 YNFKEQ. This CDR3 has 14 amino acids.

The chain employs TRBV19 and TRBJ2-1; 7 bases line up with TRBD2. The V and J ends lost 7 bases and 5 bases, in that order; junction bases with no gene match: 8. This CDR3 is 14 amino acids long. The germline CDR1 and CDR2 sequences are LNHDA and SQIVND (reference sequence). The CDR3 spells CASTPGGSNNEQFF. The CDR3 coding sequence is TGTGCCAGTACTCCGGGGGGTAGTAACAATGAGCAGTTCTTC.

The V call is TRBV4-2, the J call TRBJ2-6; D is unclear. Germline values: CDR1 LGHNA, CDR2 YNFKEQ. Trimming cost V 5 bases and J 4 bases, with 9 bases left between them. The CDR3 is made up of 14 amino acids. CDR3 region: CASSFSSGANVLTF. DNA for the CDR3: TGTGCCAGCAGCTTTAGCTCCGGGGCCAACGTCCTGACTTTC.

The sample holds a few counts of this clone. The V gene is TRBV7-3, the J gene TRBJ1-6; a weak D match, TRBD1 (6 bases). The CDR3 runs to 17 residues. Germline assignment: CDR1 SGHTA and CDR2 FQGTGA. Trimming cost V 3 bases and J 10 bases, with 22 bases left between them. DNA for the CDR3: TGTGCCAGCAGCTTGGGGGGGGCGGCAGGGCGTTACTCACCCCTCCACTTT. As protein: CASSLGGAAGRYSPLHF.

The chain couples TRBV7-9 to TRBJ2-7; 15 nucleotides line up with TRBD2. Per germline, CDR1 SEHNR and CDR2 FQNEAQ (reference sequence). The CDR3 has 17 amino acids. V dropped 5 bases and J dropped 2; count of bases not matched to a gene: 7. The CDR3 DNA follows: TGTGCCAGCAGCCCGGGGACTAGCGGGGGGAGACCCTACGAGCAGTACTTC. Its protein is CASSPGTSGGRPYEQYF.

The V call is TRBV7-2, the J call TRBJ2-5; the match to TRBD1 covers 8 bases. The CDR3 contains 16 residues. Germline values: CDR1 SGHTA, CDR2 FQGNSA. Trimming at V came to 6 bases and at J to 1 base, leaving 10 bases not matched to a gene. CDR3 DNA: TGTGCCAGCAGTCTCGCGACAGGGGCTGGCCAAGAGACCCAGTACTTC. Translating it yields CASSLATGAGQETQYF.

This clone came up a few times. CDR3 bases: TGTGCCAGCAGCGCGGCGACGTACCAAGAGACCCAGTACTTC. Translation gives CASSAATYQETQYF. This chain joins TRBV7-9 and TRBJ2-5, with D hard to call. The V gene's germline CDR1 is SEHNR and CDR2 FQNEAQ (reference sequence). The CDR3 runs 14 residues. The V and J ends lost 5 bases and 0 bases respectively, with 10 bases between them.

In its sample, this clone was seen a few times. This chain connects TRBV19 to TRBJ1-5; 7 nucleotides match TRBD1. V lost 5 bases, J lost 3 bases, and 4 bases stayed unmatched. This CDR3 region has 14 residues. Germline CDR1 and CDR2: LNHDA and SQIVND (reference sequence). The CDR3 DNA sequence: TGTGCCAGTAGTCACGGGACAGACAATCAGCCCCAGCATTTT. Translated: CASSHGTDNQPQHF.

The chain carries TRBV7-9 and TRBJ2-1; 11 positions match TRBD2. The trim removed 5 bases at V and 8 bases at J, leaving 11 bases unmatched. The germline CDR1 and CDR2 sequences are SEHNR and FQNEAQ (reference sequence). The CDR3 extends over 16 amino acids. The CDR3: CASSPLGLAGGYEQFF. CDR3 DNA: TGTGCCAGCAGCCCCCTGGGGCTAGCGGGGGGTTATGAGCAGTTCTTC. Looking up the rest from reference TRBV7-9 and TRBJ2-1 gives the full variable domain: DTGVSQNPRHKITKRGQNVTFRCDPISEHNRLYWYRQTLGQGPEFLTYFQNEAQLEKSRLLSDRFSAERPKGSFSTLEIQRTEQGDSAMYLCASSPLGLAGGYEQFFGPGTRLTVL.